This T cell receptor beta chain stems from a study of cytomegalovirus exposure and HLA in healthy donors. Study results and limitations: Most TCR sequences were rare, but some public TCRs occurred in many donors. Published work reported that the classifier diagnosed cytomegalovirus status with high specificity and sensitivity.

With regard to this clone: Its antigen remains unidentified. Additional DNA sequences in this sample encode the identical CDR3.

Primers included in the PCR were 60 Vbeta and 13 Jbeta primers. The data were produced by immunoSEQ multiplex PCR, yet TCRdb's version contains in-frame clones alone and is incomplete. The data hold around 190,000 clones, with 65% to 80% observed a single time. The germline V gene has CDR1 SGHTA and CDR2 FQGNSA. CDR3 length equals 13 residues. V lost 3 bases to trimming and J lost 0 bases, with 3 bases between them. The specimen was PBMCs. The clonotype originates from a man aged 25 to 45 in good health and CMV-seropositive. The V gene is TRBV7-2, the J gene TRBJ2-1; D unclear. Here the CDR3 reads CASSFSSYNEQFF. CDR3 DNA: TGTGCCAGCAGCTTTAGCTCCTACAATGAGCAGTTCTTC. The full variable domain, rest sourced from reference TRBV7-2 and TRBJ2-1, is GAGVSQSPSNKVTEKGKDVELRCDPISGHTALYWYRQSLGQGLEFLIYFQGNSAPDKSGLPSDRFSAERTGGSVSTLTIQRTQQEDSAVYLCASSFSSYNEQFFGPGTRLTVL.